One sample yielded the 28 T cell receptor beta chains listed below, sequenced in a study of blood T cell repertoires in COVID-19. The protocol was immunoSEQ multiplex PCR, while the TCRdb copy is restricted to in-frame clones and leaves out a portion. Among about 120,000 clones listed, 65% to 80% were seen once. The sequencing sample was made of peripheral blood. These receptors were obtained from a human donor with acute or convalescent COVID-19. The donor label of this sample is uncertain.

CDR3 sequence: CASSEGWLANEKLFF. The CDR3 nucleotides read TGTGCCAGCAGTGAAGGTTGGCTGGCTAATGAAAAACTGTTTTTT. V gene TRBV25-1 combines with J gene TRBJ1-4; D is ambiguous. This CDR3 has 15 residues. Germline values: CDR1 MGHDK, CDR2 SYGVNS. The V end lost 2 bases, the J end lost 3 bases, and 10 bases lay between the germline ends.

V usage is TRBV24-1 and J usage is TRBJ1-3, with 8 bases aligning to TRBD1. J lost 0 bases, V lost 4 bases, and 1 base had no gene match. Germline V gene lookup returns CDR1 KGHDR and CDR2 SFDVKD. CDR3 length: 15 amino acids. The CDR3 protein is CATSDGTGSGNTIYF. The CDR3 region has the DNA TGTGCCACCAGTGACGGGACAGGCTCTGGAAACACCATATATTTT.

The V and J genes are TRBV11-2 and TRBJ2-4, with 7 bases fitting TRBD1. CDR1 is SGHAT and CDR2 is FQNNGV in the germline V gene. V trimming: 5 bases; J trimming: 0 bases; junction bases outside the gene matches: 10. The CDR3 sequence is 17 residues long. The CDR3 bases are TGTGCCAGCAGCCAATTGGTTAGGGGGCTAGCCAAAAACATTCAGTACTTC. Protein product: CASSQLVRGLAKNIQYF.

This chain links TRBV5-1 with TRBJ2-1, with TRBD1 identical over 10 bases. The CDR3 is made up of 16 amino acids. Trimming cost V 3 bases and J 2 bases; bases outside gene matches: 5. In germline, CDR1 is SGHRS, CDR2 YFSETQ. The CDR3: CASSYAGQGTYNEQFF. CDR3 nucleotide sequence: TGCGCCAGCAGCTATGCGGGACAGGGGACCTACAATGAGCAGTTCTTC.

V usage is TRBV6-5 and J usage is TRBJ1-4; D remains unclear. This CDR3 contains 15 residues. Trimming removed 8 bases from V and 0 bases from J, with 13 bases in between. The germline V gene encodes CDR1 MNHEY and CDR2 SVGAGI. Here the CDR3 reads CASRPTPATNEKLFF. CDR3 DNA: TGTGCCAGCCGCCCTACCCCTGCAACTAATGAAAAACTGTTTTTT.

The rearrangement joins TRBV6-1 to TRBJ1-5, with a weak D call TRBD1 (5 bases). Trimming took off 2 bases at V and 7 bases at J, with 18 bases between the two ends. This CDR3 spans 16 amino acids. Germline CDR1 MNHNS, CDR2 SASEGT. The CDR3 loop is CASSELVGGKGQPQHF. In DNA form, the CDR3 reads TGTGCCAGCAGTGAACTCGTCGGGGGAAAAGGACAGCCCCAGCATTTT.

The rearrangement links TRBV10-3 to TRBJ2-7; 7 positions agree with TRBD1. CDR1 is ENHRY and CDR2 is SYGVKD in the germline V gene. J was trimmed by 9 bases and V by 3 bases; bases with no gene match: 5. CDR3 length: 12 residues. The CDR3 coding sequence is TGTGCCATCAGTGAAGACAGGGAAGGGCAGTACGTC. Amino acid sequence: CAISEDREGQYV.

The CDR3 reads CASSSGWTSGNTIYF. CDR3 DNA sequence: TGTGCCAGCAGTTCAGGGTGGACCTCTGGAAACACCATATATTTT. V usage is TRBV6-5 and J usage is TRBJ1-3; tentative D call: TRBD1 (5 bases). Trimming pared 4 bases from V and 0 bases from J, leaving 10 bases between. Germline V lookup: CDR1 MNHEY, CDR2 SVGAGI. CDR3 size: 15 residues.

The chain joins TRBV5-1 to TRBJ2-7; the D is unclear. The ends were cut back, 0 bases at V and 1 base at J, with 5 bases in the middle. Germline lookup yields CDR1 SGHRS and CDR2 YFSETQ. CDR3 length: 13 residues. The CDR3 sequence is CASSLGVSYEQYF. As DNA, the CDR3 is TGCGCCAGCAGCTTGGGAGTTTCCTACGAGCAGTACTTC.

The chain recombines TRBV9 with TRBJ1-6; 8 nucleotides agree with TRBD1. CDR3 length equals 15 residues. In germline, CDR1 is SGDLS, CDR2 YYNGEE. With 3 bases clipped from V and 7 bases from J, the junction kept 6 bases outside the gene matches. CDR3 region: CASSAGQGGNSPLHF. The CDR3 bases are TGTGCCAGCAGCGCCGGACAGGGAGGGAATTCACCCCTCCACTTT.

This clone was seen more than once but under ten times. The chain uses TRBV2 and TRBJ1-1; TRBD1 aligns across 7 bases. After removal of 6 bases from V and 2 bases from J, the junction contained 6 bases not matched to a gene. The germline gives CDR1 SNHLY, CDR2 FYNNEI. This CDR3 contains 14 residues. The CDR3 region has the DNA TGTGCCAGCAGACGACAGGGCCTAAACACTGAAGCTTTCTTT. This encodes CASRRQGLNTEAFF.

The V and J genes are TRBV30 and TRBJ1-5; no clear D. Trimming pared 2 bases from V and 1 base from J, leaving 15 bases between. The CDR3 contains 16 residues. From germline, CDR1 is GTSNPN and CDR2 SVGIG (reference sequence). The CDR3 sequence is CAWSMLGEPSNQPQHF. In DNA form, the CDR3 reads TGTGCCTGGAGTATGTTGGGAGAGCCCAGCAATCAGCCCCAGCATTTT.

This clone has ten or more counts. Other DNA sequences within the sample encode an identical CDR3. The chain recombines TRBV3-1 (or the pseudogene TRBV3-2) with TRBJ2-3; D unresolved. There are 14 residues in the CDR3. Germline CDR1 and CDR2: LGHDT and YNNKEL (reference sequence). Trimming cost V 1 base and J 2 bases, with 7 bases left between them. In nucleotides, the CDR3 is TGTGCCAGCAGCCAAGGACTCCTCACAGATACGCAGTATTTT. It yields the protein CASSQGLLTDTQYF.

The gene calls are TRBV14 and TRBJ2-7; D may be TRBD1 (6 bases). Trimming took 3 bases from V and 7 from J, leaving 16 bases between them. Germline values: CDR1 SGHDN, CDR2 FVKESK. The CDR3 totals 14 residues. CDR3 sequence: CASSQRLTGWEQYF. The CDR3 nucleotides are TGTGCCAGCAGCCAGCGGCTGACAGGCTGGGAGCAGTACTTC.

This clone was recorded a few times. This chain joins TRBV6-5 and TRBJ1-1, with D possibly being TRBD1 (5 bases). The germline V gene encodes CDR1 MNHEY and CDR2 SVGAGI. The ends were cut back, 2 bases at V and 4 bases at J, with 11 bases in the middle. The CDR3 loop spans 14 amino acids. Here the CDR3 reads CASSYGDGGTEAFF. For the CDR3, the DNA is TGTGCCAGCAGTTACGGGGACGGGGGCACTGAAGCTTTCTTT.

The CDR3 nucleotides read TGTGCCAGCAGCCAGCGGACAGGGGCCAACACCGGGGAGCTGTTTTTT. Amino acids: CASSQRTGANTGELFF. This sequence joins TRBV4-2 and TRBJ2-2; TRBD1 matches at 9 bases. This CDR3 comprises 16 residues. V trimming: 3 bases; J trimming: 2 bases; junction bases outside the gene matches: 4. The germline CDR1 and CDR2 sequences are LGHNA and YNFKEQ.

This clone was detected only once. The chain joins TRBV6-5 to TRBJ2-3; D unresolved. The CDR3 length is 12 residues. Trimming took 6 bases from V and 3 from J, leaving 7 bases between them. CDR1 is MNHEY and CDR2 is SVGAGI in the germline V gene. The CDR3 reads CASRPVTDTQYF. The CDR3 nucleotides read TGTGCCAGCAGGCCAGTAACAGATACGCAGTATTTT.

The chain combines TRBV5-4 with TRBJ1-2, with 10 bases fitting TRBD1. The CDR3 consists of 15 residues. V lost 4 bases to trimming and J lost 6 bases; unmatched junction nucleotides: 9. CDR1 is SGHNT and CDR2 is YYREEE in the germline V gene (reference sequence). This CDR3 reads CASSVRDRGMHGYTF. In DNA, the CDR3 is TGTGCCAGCAGCGTCCGGGACAGGGGTATGCATGGCTACACCTTC.

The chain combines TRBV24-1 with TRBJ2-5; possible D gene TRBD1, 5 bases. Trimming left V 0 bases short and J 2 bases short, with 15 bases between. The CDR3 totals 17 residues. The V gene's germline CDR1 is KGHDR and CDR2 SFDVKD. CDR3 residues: CATSDLSSGFGQETQYF. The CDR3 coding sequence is TGTGCCACCAGTGATTTGAGTTCAGGGTTCGGGCAAGAGACCCAGTACTTC.

CDR3 sequence: CASRTPAGNEQFF. CDR3 DNA sequence: TGTGCCAGCAGGACCCCCGCGGGGAATGAGCAGTTCTTC. The chain has TRBV28 and TRBJ2-1; D is possibly TRBD2 (6 bases). Germline V gene data show CDR1 as MDHEN and CDR2 as SYDVKM. The CDR3 is 13 amino acids. The V end lost 6 bases, the J end lost 7 bases, and 13 bases lay between the germline ends.

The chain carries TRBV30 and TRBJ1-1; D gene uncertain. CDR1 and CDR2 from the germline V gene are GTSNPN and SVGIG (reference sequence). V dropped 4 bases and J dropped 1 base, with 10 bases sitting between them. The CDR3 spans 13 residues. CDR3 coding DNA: TGTGCCTGGACTCGGGCGGGGAACACTGAAGCTTTCTTT. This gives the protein CAWTRAGNTEAFF.

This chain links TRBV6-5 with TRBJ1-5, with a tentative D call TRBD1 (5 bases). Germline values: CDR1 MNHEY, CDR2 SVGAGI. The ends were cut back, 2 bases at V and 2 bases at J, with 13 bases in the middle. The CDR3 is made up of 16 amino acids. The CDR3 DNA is TGTGCCAGCAGTTACGGGGCAGGGTGGGGCAATCAGCCCCAGCATTTT. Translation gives CASSYGAGWGNQPQHF.

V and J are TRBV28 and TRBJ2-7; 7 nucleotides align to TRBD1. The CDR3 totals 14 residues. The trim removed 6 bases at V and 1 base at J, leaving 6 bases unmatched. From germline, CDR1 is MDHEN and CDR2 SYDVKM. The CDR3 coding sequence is TGTGCCAGCAGACGACAGGGCGATTCCTACGAGCAGTACTTC. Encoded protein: CASRRQGDSYEQYF.

The CDR3 spells CASSLATGSFGEQYF. The CDR3 nucleotides read TGTGCCAGCAGCTTGGCGACAGGTTCTTTCGGCGAGCAGTACTTC. V gene TRBV5-8 combines with J gene TRBJ2-7; a weak D match, TRBD1 (6 bases). V gave up 0 bases and J gave up 6 bases, with 16 bases separating them. Germline V gene sequence: CDR1 SGHTS, CDR2 YDEGEE. This CDR3 comprises 15 residues.

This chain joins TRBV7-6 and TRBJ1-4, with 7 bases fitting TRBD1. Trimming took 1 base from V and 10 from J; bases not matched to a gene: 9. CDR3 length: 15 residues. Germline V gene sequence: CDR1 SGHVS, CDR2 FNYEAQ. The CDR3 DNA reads TGTGCCAGCAGCTTAGTAGGGGGCTCGGTACGAAAACTGTTTTTT. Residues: CASSLVGGSVRKLFF. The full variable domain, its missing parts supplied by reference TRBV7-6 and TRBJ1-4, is GAGVSQSPRYKVTKRGQDVALRCDPISGHVSLYWYRQALGQGPEFLTYFNYEAQQDKSGLPNDRFSAERPEGSISTLTIQRTEQRDSAMYRCASSLVGGSVRKLFFGSGTQLSVL.

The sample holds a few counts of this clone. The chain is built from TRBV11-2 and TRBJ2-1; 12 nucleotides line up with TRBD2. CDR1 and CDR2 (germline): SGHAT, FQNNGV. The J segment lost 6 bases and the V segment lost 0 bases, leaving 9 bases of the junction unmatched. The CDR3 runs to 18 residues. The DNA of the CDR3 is TGTGCCAGCAGCTTAGACCCTTTACTAGCGGGGGGCTCCAATGAGCAGTTCTTC. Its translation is CASSLDPLLAGGSNEQFF.

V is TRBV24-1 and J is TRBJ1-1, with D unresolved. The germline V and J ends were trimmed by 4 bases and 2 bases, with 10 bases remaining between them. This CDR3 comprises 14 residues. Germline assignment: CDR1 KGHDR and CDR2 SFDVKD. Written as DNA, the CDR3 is TGTGCCACCAGTGACAAAGGCGGAAACACTGAAGCTTTCTTT. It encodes CATSDKGGNTEAFF.

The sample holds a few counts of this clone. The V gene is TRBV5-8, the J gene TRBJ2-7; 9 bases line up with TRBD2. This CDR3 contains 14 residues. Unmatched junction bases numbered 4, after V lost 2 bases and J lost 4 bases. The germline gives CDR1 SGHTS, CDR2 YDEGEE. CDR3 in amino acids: CASSFERGEYEQYV. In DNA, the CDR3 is TGTGCCAGCAGCTTCGAGCGGGGGGAGTACGAGCAGTACGTC.